These 22 T cell receptor beta chains were sequenced from one sample in a study of regulatory T cells in long-lasting Graves disease (TCRdb year 2021). The time point label for this specimen denotes: persistent/refractory GD, antithyroid drugs over 5 years with positive TRAb. For both TCR sequencing and RNA sequencing, RNA was extracted from PBMCs using TRIzol. Library prep was done by multiplex PCR. The data were produced on an Illumina HiSeq 4000. To build TCR beta libraries, CDR3 regions were amplified by Arm-PCR using iRepertoire HTBI primers. In-frame beta chains were kept once TCRdb had trimmed the public reads at Q25 with fastp and called clones with MiXCR. For every CDR3 protein sequence, its rows merge into one entry that carries the most common genes and DNA. A total of 300,000 to 350,000 distinct CDR3 sequences appear in this sample, 15% to 20% of them only once. The ten largest clones represent about 29% of the sample.

This material consisted of peripheral blood mononuclear cells (PBMCs), taken when the disease was refractory, from a patient treated with antithyroid drugs. The receptors derive from a female donor with Graves disease.

The rearrangement uses TRBV9 and TRBJ2-1; D not resolved. The CDR3 is made up of 14 amino acids. The V end lost 0 bases, the J end lost 9 bases, and 13 bases lay between the germline ends. Germline CDR1 is SGDLS and CDR2 is YYNGEE. CDR3 coding DNA: TGTGCCAGCAGCGTAGATCTCGGTTTTAGTGAGCAGTTCTTC. It specifies CASSVDLGFSEQFF.

This clonotype has a handful of counts. The genes are TRBV6-1 and TRBJ2-6; D is undetermined. Germline-derived CDR1 and CDR2 are MNHNS and SASEGT. The CDR3 is 16 amino acids. V shed 8 bases and J shed 0 bases, with 14 bases lying between them. The CDR3 nucleotides are TGTGCCAGCGGAAGCCCCGGCAGCTCTGGGGCCAACGTCCTGACTTTC. Translating it yields CASGSPGSSGANVLTF.

This clonotype was picked up a small number of times. The chain recombines TRBV9 with TRBJ1-4, with D perhaps TRBD1 (5 bases). Trimming cost V 3 bases and J 4 bases, with 13 bases left between them. The CDR3 length is 15 residues. Per germline, CDR1 SGDLS and CDR2 YYNGEE. The chain's CDR3 is CASSAYGTLNEKLFF. The CDR3 DNA reads TGTGCCAGCAGCGCATACGGGACCCTTAATGAAAAACTGTTTTTT.

This clonotype was counted between two and nine times. The rearrangement joins TRBV29-1 to TRBJ1-2; D is possibly TRBD1 (6 bases). Looked up from germline, CDR1 is SQVTM and CDR2 is ANQGSEA. Deletions cut 0 bases from V and 4 bases from J, with 12 bases between. CDR3 length equals 14 residues. The CDR3 sequence is CSVEDRRGGYGYTF. CDR3 DNA sequence: TGCAGCGTTGAAGATCGGAGAGGGGGCTATGGCTACACCTTC.

This clonotype was observed a handful of times. J is TRBJ2-4 and V is TRBV11-2; the match to TRBD2 covers 7 bases. The CDR3 totals 17 residues. V trimming: 4 bases; J trimming: 3 bases; junction bases outside the gene matches: 12. Germline CDR1 and CDR2: SGHAT and FQNNGV. The CDR3 DNA follows: TGTGCCAGCAGCTCCCCGAAGGCGGGAGATGACAAAAACATTCAGTACTTC. Translated: CASSSPKAGDDKNIQYF.

In regard to this clonotype: With only one base between it and a far larger clone, this is likely a read error. This chain connects TRBV6-4 to TRBJ1-5; no clear D gene. Per the germline V gene, CDR1 is MRHNA and CDR2 is SNTAGT. With 4 bases removed from V and 5 bases from J, the gap between germline ends came to 12 bases. There are 14 residues in the CDR3. Written as DNA, the CDR3 is TGTGCCAGCAGTGCATCGGGCAGACATCAGCCCCAGCATTTT. Translation gives CASSASGRHQPQHF.

This rearrangement joins TRBV12-3 or TRBV12-4 to TRBJ2-5; 8 positions match TRBD2. CDR3 length: 15 residues. Trimming took 6 bases from V and 2 from J; bases not matched to a gene: 8. CDR3 sequence: CASSVGGGGQETQYF. As DNA, the CDR3 is TGTGCCAGCAGCGTCGGGGGCGGGGGGCAAGAGACCCAGTACTTC.

This clonotype was observed a handful of times. The chain has TRBV6-1 and TRBJ1-4, with TRBD1 identical over 7 bases. Trimming took 5 bases from V and 8 from J; bases not matched to a gene: 14. Per the germline V gene, CDR1 is MNHNS and CDR2 is SASEGT. This CDR3 has 16 residues. CDR3 bases: TGTGCCAGCAGTCGCAACCTACAGGGGTTTTACGAAAAACTGTTTTTT. Its protein product is CASSRNLQGFYEKLFF.

This clonotype was detected only a few times. The V and J genes are TRBV2 and TRBJ2-2, with 8 bases matching TRBD1. The CDR3 contains 14 residues. Germline V gives CDR1 SNHLY, CDR2 FYNNEI. The J segment lost 7 bases and the V segment lost 6 bases, leaving 7 bases of the junction unmatched. CDR3 coding DNA: TGTGCCAGCAGGAATGAACAGGGGGTCGGGGAGCTGTTTTTT. Amino acids: CASRNEQGVGELFF.

The chain joins TRBV7-8 to TRBJ2-3, with 11 positions matching TRBD2. This CDR3 contains 15 residues. CDR1 is SGHVS, CDR2 FQNEAQ, per germline. V lost 6 bases to trimming and J lost 5 bases; unmatched junction nucleotides: 7. CDR3 coding DNA: TGTGCCAGCAGTCATAGCGGGGGGGGGATAGATACGCAGTATTTT. Amino acids: CASSHSGGGIDTQYF.

This clonotype occurred many times. V usage is TRBV27 and J usage is TRBJ2-4; 7 bases fit TRBD2. Germline V lookup: CDR1 MNHEY, CDR2 SMNVEV (reference sequence). CDR3 length: 15 amino acids. Losses at the gene ends were 5 bases for V and 0 bases for J; bases not matched to a gene: 4. The CDR3 region has the DNA TGTGCCAGCAGTGGAGCGGGATTAGCCAAAAACATTCAGTACTTC. This codes for CASSGAGLAKNIQYF.

CDR3 amino acids: CAWSAGVANTEAFF. CDR3 bases: TGTGCCTGGAGTGCAGGGGTGGCGAACACTGAAGCTTTCTTT. This chain joins TRBV30 and TRBJ1-1; D is possibly TRBD1 (6 bases). V lost 1 base and J 1 base, leaving 10 bases between the germline ends. Germline V gene data show CDR1 as GTSNPN and CDR2 as SVGIG (reference sequence). CDR3 length equals 14 residues.

This clonotype was counted ten times or more. The V call is TRBV2, the J call TRBJ1-2; 8 positions agree with TRBD1. Per germline, CDR1 SNHLY and CDR2 FYNNEI. V gave up 9 bases and J gave up 4 bases; unmatched junction bases: 4. The CDR3 runs to 12 residues. CDR3 in amino acids: CARSGGAYGYTF. In DNA form, the CDR3 reads TGTGCCAGATCAGGGGGCGCCTATGGCTACACCTTC.

Points on this clonotype: A much larger clone lies a single base off, so this may be a read error. The chain uses TRBV29-1 and TRBJ1-2; possibly TRBD1 for D (5 bases). The CDR3 loop spans 10 amino acids. Germline CDR1 is SQVTM and CDR2 is ANQGSEA. The CDR3 here is CRVPGDGYTF. The DNA for the CDR3 is TGCAGGGTGCCGGGGGACGGCTACACCTTC.

In its sample, this clonotype was seen many times. The chain couples TRBV7-8 to TRBJ1-1; D is uncertain. CDR3 size: 14 residues. Germline V CDR1 and CDR2: SGHVS, FQNEAQ. The V end lost 6 bases, the J end lost 2 bases, and 13 bases lay between the germline ends. CDR3 bases: TGTGCCAGCAGTCAAGGCTACGCTAACACTGAAGCTTTCTTT. Protein sequence: CASSQGYANTEAFF. The full variable domain, in which reference TRBV7-8 and TRBJ1-1 provide the parts outside the CDR3, is GAGVSQSPRYKVAKRGQDVALRCDPISGHVSLFWYQQALGQGPEFLTYFQNEAQLDKSGLPSDRFFAERPEGSVSTLKIQRTQQEDSAVYLCASSQGYANTEAFFGQGTRLTVV.

In this sample, this clonotype turned up a few times. The chain employs TRBV9 and TRBJ2-5; maybe TRBD2 (7 bases). This CDR3 spans 14 amino acids. Trimming left V 3 bases short and J 2 bases short, with 11 bases between. CDR1 SGDLS and CDR2 YYNGEE come from the germline V gene. The CDR3: CASSGGGPQETQYF. The CDR3 DNA reads as TGTGCCAGCAGCGGCGGGGGCCCGCAAGAGACCCAGTACTTC.

This clonotype came up a few times. V is TRBV28 and J is TRBJ2-1; D assignment may be TRBD1 or TRBD2 (5 bases each). This CDR3 has 15 amino acids. The V and J ends lost 3 bases and 9 bases respectively, with 18 bases between them. Germline-derived CDR1 and CDR2 are MDHEN and SYDVKM. CDR3: CASSFRTLGGGEQFF. In nucleotides, the CDR3 is TGTGCCAGCAGTTTCCGGACACTGGGTGGAGGTGAGCAGTTCTTC.

This clonotype showed up just a few times. The chain joins TRBV5-1 to TRBJ1-3; 9 bases fit TRBD1. The CDR3 runs to 16 residues. With V trimmed by 4 bases and J by 4 bases, 9 bases remained unmatched. CDR1 is SGHRS and CDR2 is YFSETQ in the germline V gene. The CDR3 here is CASSRTGTGFGNTIYF. The DNA for the CDR3 is TGCGCCAGCAGCCGTACCGGGACAGGGTTCGGAAACACCATATATTTT.

This clonotype has ten or more counts. The chain combines TRBV20-1 with TRBJ1-2; possibly TRBD1 for D (5 bases). Trimming left V 6 bases short and J 8 bases short, with 10 bases between. The CDR3 length is 10 residues. Germline V CDR1 and CDR2: DFQATT, SNEGSKA (reference sequence). The CDR3: CSARVVGYTF. The DNA for the CDR3 is TGCAGTGCCAGGGTCGTGGGCTACACCTTC.

This clonotype was recorded many times. The gene calls are TRBV6-1 and TRBJ1-1; D not certain. V was clipped by 6 bases and J by 7 bases, with 12 bases between them. Germline V CDR1 and CDR2: MNHNS, SASEGT. The CDR3 extends over 12 amino acids. CDR3 DNA sequence: TGTGCCAGCAGGAAGGACGGGGTTGAAGCTTTCTTT. This codes for CASRKDGVEAFF.

This clonotype was seen more than once but under ten times. The chain links TRBV6-1 to TRBJ1-2, with TRBD1 matching over 8 bases. In germline, CDR1 is MNHNS, CDR2 SASEGT. The CDR3 loop spans 14 amino acids. V lost 6 bases and J lost 8; bases outside the gene matches: 11. The CDR3 reads CASRDRVSVGGYTF. DNA for the CDR3: TGTGCCAGCAGGGACAGGGTTTCTGTAGGCGGCTACACCTTC.

The chain combines TRBV5-1 with TRBJ1-1; D is unclear. V lost 3 bases and J lost 1, with 7 bases in between. The CDR3 covers 13 residues. Germline values: CDR1 SGHRS, CDR2 YFSETQ. CDR3 DNA sequence: TGCGCCAGCAGCTCGATACGGAACACTGAAGCTTTCTTT. This sequence encodes CASSSIRNTEAFF.